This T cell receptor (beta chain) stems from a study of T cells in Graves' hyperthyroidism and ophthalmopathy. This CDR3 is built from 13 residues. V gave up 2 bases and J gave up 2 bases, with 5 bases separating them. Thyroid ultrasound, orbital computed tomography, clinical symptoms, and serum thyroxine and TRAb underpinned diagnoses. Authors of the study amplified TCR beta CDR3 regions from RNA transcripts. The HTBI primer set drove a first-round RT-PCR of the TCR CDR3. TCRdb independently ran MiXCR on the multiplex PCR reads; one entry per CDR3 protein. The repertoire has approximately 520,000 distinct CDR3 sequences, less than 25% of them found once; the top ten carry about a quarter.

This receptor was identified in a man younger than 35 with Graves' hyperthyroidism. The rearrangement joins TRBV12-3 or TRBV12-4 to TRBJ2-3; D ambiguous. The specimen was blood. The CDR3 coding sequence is TGTGCCAGCAGTTTACCTATCACAGATACGCAGTATTTT. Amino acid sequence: CASSLPITDTQYF.